These 27 T cell receptor beta chains came from one sample sequenced in a study of blood T cell repertoires in COVID-19. The table came from immunoSEQ multiplex PCR; TCRdb's copy has only in-frame clones and leaves some out. The sample contains 120,000 or so clones, about 74% of which appear only once. The sequenced sample consisted of peripheral blood. The origin of the receptors is a man in his fifties or sixties with acute or convalescent COVID-19.

The table lists this clone with a count of one. This sequence joins TRBV7-7 and TRBJ2-3, with TRBD2 matching 12 bases. CDR1 and CDR2 (germline): SSHAT, FNYEAQ (reference sequence). The J segment lost 6 bases and the V segment lost 1 base, leaving 5 bases of the junction unmatched. This CDR3 is 16 amino acids long. The CDR3 DNA follows: TGTGCCAGCAGCTTAGAGTCTAGCGGGGGGGTGGATACGCAGTATTTT. Translating gives CASSLESSGGVDTQYF.

This clone has just one count. The rearrangement joins TRBV7-8 to TRBJ1-5; D unresolved. Deletions cut 5 bases from V and 2 bases from J, with 10 bases between. The CDR3 runs 14 residues. Germline V CDR1 and CDR2: SGHVS, FQNEAQ. The CDR3 coding sequence is TGTGCCAGCAGCGCGAACACAGGCAATCAGCCCCAGCATTTT. Translating gives CASSANTGNQPQHF.

The rearrangement joins TRBV7-8 to TRBJ2-5, with D hard to call. V was pared by 2 bases and J by 4 bases, with 8 bases between. The CDR3 has 13 amino acids. From germline, CDR1 is SGHVS and CDR2 FQNEAQ. The CDR3: CASSLSRGETQYF. CDR3 sequence (DNA): TGTGCCAGCAGCTTATCTCGCGGAGAGACCCAGTACTTC.

This clone has more than one count but fewer than ten. In DNA, the CDR3 is TGTGCCAGTACTCCACAGGAAAACTATGGCTACACCTTC. Encoded protein: CASTPQENYGYTF. The rearrangement joins TRBV19 to TRBJ1-2; TRBD1 is a possible D gene (5 bases). The CDR3 spans 13 residues. V was clipped by 7 bases and J by 2 bases, with 11 bases between them. In germline, CDR1 is LNHDA, CDR2 SQIVND (reference sequence).

This clone has a handful of counts. V usage is TRBV5-6 and J usage is TRBJ2-7, with a possible D match to TRBD2 (6 bases). CDR3 length equals 14 residues. Germline V gene data show CDR1 as SGHDT and CDR2 as YYEEEE. V was cut by 4 bases and J by 2 bases, with 13 bases left in between. In DNA form, the CDR3 reads TGTGCCAGCAGCCCCGCGGGGAAACCCTACGAGCAGTACTTC. It specifies CASSPAGKPYEQYF.

The chain is built from TRBV29-1 and TRBJ1-2; D is unclear. The CDR3 covers 14 residues. V lost 7 bases and J 2 bases, leaving 17 bases between the germline ends. The germline CDR1 and CDR2 sequences are SQVTM and ANQGSEA. The CDR3 DNA reads as TGCAGCGCATTTCTGGCGCAAGCGAACTATGGCTACACCTTC. It codes for CSAFLAQANYGYTF.

The J gene is TRBJ1-5, the V gene TRBV7-8; 9 bases match TRBD1. CDR1 is SGHVS and CDR2 is FQNEAQ in the germline V gene. The CDR3 runs 19 residues. The V gene end was trimmed by 2 bases and the J gene end by 3 bases; junction bases not matched to a gene: 14. CDR3 protein: CASSLLILQGAADNQPQHF. The CDR3 DNA reads TGTGCCAGCAGCTTACTGATTTTACAGGGGGCAGCAGACAATCAGCCCCAGCATTTT.

The chain has TRBV7-3 and TRBJ2-3, with a tentative D call TRBD2 (6 bases). The germline gives CDR1 SGHTA, CDR2 FQGTGA. The V gene lost 1 base and the J gene lost 2 bases, with 10 bases spanning the gap. The CDR3 has 15 residues. CDR3 sequence (DNA): TGTGCCAGCAGCTTAATGCGGGGTAACACAGATACGCAGTATTTT. This gives the protein CASSLMRGNTDTQYF. Looking up the rest from reference TRBV7-3 and TRBJ2-3 gives the full variable domain: GAGVSQTPSNKVTEKGKYVELRCDPISGHTALYWYRQSLGQGPEFLIYFQGTGAADDSGLPNDRFFAVRPEGSVSTLKIQRTERGDSAVYLCASSLMRGNTDTQYFGPGTRLTVL.

This clone occurred a few times. This sample includes further DNA sequences coding for the same CDR3. This chain links TRBV12-3 or TRBV12-4 with TRBJ2-2; D is unresolved. The CDR3 loop spans 11 amino acids. Deletions cut 3 bases from V and 8 bases from J, with 4 bases between. The CDR3 loop is CASSFSGELFF. Written as DNA, the CDR3 is TGTGCCAGCAGTTTCTCGGGGGAGCTGTTTTTT.

This chain's CDR3 is CASSYRGTGANTGELFF. CDR3 nucleotides: TGTGCCAGCAGCTATCGGGGGACAGGGGCGAACACCGGGGAGCTGTTTTTT. V usage is TRBV5-5 and J usage is TRBJ2-2, with 10 bases matching TRBD1. The germline CDR1 and CDR2 sequences are SGHKS and YYEKEE (reference sequence). J gave up 0 bases and V 3 bases, and 5 bases lay outside the gene matches. The CDR3 runs to 17 residues. Filled out from reference TRBV5-5 and TRBJ2-2, the complete variable domain reads DAGVTQSPTHLIKTRGQQVTLRCSPISGHKSVSWYQQVLGQGPQFIFQYYEKEERGRGNFPDRFSARQFPNYSSELNVNALLLGDSALYLCASSYRGTGANTGELFFGEGSRLTVL.

This clone was seen just once. The V gene is TRBV10-3, the J gene TRBJ2-2; TRBD1 agrees at 10 bases. Germline assignment: CDR1 ENHRY and CDR2 SYGVKD. The junction had 3 bases not matched to a gene; V was cut back by 2 bases and J by 6 bases. The CDR3 sequence is 15 residues long. CDR3 nucleotides: TGTGCCATCAGTGAGAGGGACAGGGGCGCCGGGGAGCTGTTTTTT. Its protein product is CAISERDRGAGELFF.

This chain links TRBV27 with TRBJ2-1; 10 bases map to TRBD1. The junction had 17 bases not matched to a gene; V was cut back by 5 bases and J by 4 bases. CDR3 size: 19 residues. Looked up from germline, CDR1 is MNHEY and CDR2 is SMNVEV (reference sequence). The CDR3 sequence: CASSPGLKGTGDSYNEQFF. DNA of the CDR3: TGTGCCAGCAGTCCTGGACTGAAAGGGACAGGGGACTCGTACAATGAGCAGTTCTTC.

This chain links TRBV6-4 with TRBJ1-2, with 10 bases that match TRBD1. V trimming: 8 bases; J trimming: 4 bases; junction bases outside the gene matches: 1. The germline V gene encodes CDR1 MRHNA and CDR2 SNTAGT. CDR3 size: 12 residues. CDR3 residues: CASGQGGYGYTF. The CDR3 DNA reads as TGTGCCAGCGGACAGGGGGGCTATGGCTACACCTTC.

This clone has a handful of counts. The chain combines TRBV11-2 with TRBJ1-4, with 9 bases fitting TRBD1. The V segment lost 5 bases and the J segment 7 bases; nucleotides outside the gene matches: 5. The CDR3 is made up of 14 amino acids. Germline-derived CDR1 and CDR2 are SGHAT and FQNNGV. The CDR3 DNA is TGTGCCAGCAGCACAGGGGGCTTGGTTGAAAAACTGTTTTTT. This translates into CASSTGGLVEKLFF.

The chain's CDR3 is CATSRAGRGGVYNEQFF. The DNA of the CDR3 is TGTGCCACCAGCAGAGCCGGTCGCGGGGGCGTATACAATGAGCAGTTCTTC. The chain has TRBV15 and TRBJ2-1, with D possibly being TRBD2 (7 bases). The germline V and J ends were trimmed by 1 base and 4 bases, with 17 bases remaining between them. This CDR3 is 17 amino acids long. Germline V gives CDR1 LNHNV, CDR2 YYDKDF (reference sequence).

The V and J genes are TRBV5-1 and TRBJ1-2, with a possible D match to TRBD1 (5 bases). CDR1 and CDR2 from the germline V gene are SGHRS and YFSETQ. Trimming took 4 bases from V and 1 from J, leaving 11 bases between them. There are 14 residues in the CDR3. The CDR3 here is CASSLGVLNYGYTF. The CDR3 DNA reads as TGCGCCAGCAGCCTAGGGGTCCTTAACTATGGCTACACCTTC.

The chain uses TRBV5-1 and TRBJ1-1; tentatively, D is TRBD1 (5 bases). This CDR3 spans 16 amino acids. Looked up from germline, CDR1 is SGHRS and CDR2 is YFSETQ. V lost 3 bases to trimming and J lost 2 bases, with 17 bases between them. The CDR3 is CASSSFTIDSNTEAFF. The CDR3 coding sequence is TGCGCCAGCAGCTCATTTACCATAGACAGCAACACTGAAGCTTTCTTT.

The chain uses TRBV7-9 and TRBJ2-1; TRBD1 matches at 7 bases. Trimming removed 4 bases from V and 5 bases from J; junction bases left unmatched: 8. This CDR3 region has 15 residues. CDR1 is SEHNR, CDR2 FQNEAQ, per germline (reference sequence). This CDR3 reads CASSSMTGPHNEQFF. The CDR3 nucleotides are TGTGCCAGCAGCTCAATGACAGGGCCTCACAATGAGCAGTTCTTC.

This sequence joins TRBV18 and TRBJ2-1, with D perhaps matching TRBD2 (6 bases). Germline V gene data show CDR1 as KGHSH and CDR2 as LQKENI. The CDR3 covers 14 residues. V lost 3 bases and J 6 bases, leaving 12 bases between the germline ends. The CDR3 sequence: CASSPLTSLNEQFF. The CDR3 coding sequence is TGTGCCAGCTCACCCCTGACTAGTCTCAATGAGCAGTTCTTC.

The J gene is TRBJ1-1, the V gene TRBV5-1; 10 nucleotides match TRBD1. The ends lost 4 bases at V and 1 base at J; junction bases unmatched: 4. The CDR3 runs 15 residues. CDR1 is SGHRS and CDR2 is YFSETQ in the germline V gene. CDR3 sequence reads: CASSPTGGGNTEAFF. CDR3 DNA sequence: TGCGCCAGCAGCCCGACAGGGGGCGGGAACACTGAAGCTTTCTTT.

This sequence joins TRBV5-6 and TRBJ1-5; D is ambiguous. The length of the CDR3 is 14 residues. CDR1 SGHDT and CDR2 YYEEEE come from the germline V gene. V shed 0 bases and J shed 4 bases, with 8 bases lying between them. CDR3 sequence: CASSLEAENQPQHF. CDR3 DNA: TGTGCCAGCAGCTTGGAGGCGGAAAATCAGCCCCAGCATTTT.

V and J are TRBV3-1 (or the pseudogene TRBV3-2) and TRBJ2-7; maybe TRBD2 (6 bases). Germline values: CDR1 LGHDT, CDR2 YNNKEL (reference sequence). This CDR3 has 15 residues. Trimming pared 1 base from V and 5 bases from J, leaving 15 bases between. In DNA form, the CDR3 reads TGTGCCAGCAGCCAAGTCTCCGGGAGAGAGGACGAGCAGTACTTC. Amino acids: CASSQVSGREDEQYF.

This clone showed up many times. Other DNA sequences from this sample encode an identical CDR3 as well. The chain is built from TRBV7-9 and TRBJ1-2; 10 bases align to TRBD1. The germline V gene encodes CDR1 SEHNR and CDR2 FQNEAQ (reference sequence). V shed 5 bases and J 4 bases; nucleotides not matched to a gene: 4. This CDR3 is built from 14 residues. CDR3 in DNA: TGTGCCAGCAGCCCGACAGGGGGCGGCTATGGCTACACCTTC. Amino acid sequence: CASSPTGGGYGYTF.

The chain uses TRBV5-1 and TRBJ1-2; the D is unclear. CDR3 length: 14 residues. Trimming pared 1 base from V and 1 base from J, leaving 8 bases between. The germline gives CDR1 SGHRS, CDR2 YFSETQ. The CDR3 loop is CASSLSVLNYGYTF. The CDR3 region has the DNA TGCGCCAGCAGCTTGTCTGTCCTTAACTATGGCTACACCTTC.

The chain combines TRBV5-1 with TRBJ1-3; D call uncertain. V lost 3 bases to trimming and J lost 1 base, with 11 bases between them. There are 15 residues in the CDR3. Germline CDR1 is SGHRS and CDR2 is YFSETQ. The CDR3 loop reads CASSWEGSSGNTIYF. Here the CDR3 DNA reads TGCGCCAGCAGCTGGGAAGGGAGTTCTGGAAACACCATATATTTT. Full variable domain (outside the CDR3, taken from reference TRBV5-1 and TRBJ1-3): KAGVTQTPRYLIKTRGQQVTLSCSPISGHRSVSWYQQTPGQGLQFLFEYFSETQRNKGNFPGRFSGRQFSNSRSEMNVSTLELGDSALYLCASSWEGSSGNTIYFGEGSWLTVV.

This rearrangement joins TRBV5-1 to TRBJ2-7; 10 positions match TRBD2. Germline assignment: CDR1 SGHRS and CDR2 YFSETQ. The J segment lost 7 bases and the V segment lost 4 bases, leaving 5 bases of the junction unmatched. CDR3 size: 13 residues. The CDR3 sequence: CASSQLAGFEQYF. CDR3 DNA sequence: TGCGCCAGCAGCCAACTAGCGGGATTTGAGCAGTACTTC.

This clone was seen a handful of times. This sequence joins TRBV25-1 and TRBJ1-2, with 8 bases identical to TRBD1. CDR1 MGHDK and CDR2 SYGVNS come from the germline V gene. J gave up 2 bases and V 2 bases, and 4 bases lay outside the gene matches. The CDR3 extends over 15 amino acids. The chain's CDR3 is CASSEAGGGNYGYTF. CDR3 bases: TGTGCCAGCAGTGAAGCAGGGGGCGGAAACTATGGCTACACCTTC.